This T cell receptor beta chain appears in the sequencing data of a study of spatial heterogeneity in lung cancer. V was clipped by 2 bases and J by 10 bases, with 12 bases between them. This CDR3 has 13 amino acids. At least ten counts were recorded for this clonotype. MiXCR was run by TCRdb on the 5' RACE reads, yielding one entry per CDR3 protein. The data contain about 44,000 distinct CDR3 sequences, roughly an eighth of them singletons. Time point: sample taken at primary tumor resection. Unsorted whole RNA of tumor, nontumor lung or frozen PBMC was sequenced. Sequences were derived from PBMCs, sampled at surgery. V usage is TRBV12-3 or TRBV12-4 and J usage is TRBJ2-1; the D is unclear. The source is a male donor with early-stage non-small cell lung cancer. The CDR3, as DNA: TGTGCCAGCAGTTTATCGAGAGAATTCGAGCAGTTCTTC. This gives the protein CASSLSREFEQFF.